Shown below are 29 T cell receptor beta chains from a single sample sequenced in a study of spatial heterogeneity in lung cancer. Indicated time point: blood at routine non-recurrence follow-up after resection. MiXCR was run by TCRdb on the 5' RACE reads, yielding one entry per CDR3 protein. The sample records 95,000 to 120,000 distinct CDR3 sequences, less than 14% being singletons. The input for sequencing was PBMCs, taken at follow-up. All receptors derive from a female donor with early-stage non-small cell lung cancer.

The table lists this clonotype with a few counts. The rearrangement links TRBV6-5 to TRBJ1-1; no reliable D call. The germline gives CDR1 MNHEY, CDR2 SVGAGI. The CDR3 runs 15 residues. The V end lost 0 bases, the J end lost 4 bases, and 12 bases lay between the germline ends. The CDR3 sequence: CASSYSGMLGTEAFF. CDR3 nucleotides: TGTGCCAGCAGTTACTCGGGGATGTTAGGCACTGAAGCTTTCTTT.

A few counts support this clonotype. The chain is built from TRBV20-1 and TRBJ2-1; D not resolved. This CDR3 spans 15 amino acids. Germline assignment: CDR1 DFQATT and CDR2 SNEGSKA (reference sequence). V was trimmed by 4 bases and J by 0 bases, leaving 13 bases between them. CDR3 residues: CSAKDARSSYNEQFF. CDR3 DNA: TGCAGTGCTAAAGACGCCAGGAGCTCCTACAATGAGCAGTTCTTC.

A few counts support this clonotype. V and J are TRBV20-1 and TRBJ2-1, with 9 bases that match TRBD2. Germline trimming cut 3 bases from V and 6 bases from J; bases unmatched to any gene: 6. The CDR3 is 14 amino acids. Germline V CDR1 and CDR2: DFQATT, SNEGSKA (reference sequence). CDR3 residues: CSASLREGRNEQFF. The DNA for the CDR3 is TGCAGTGCTAGCTTGCGGGAGGGCCGCAATGAGCAGTTCTTC.

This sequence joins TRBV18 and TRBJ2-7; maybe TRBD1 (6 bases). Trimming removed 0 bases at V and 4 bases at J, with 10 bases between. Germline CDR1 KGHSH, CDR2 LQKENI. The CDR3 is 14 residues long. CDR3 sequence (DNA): TGTGCCAGCTCACCACCTCGGACAGTATACGAGCAGTACTTC. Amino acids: CASSPPRTVYEQYF. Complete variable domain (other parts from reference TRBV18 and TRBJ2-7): NAGVMQNPRHLVRRRGQEARLRCSPMKGHSHVYWYRQLPEEGLKFMVYLQKENIIDESGMPKERFSAEFPKEGPSILRIQQVVRGDSAAYFCASSPPRTVYEQYFGPGTRLTVT.

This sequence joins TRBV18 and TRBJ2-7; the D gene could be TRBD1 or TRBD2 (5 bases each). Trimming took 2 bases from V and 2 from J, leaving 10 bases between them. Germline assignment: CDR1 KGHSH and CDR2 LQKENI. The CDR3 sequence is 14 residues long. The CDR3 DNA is TGTGCCAGCTCACCAAGGGACGCGGCCTACGAGCAGTACGTC. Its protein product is CASSPRDAAYEQYV.

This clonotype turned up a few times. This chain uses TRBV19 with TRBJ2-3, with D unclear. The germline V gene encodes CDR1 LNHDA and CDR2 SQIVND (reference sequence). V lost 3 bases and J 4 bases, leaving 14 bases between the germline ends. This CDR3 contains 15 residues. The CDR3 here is CASSMRRIEADTQYF. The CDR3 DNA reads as TGTGCCAGTAGTATGAGGCGAATCGAGGCAGATACGCAGTATTTT.

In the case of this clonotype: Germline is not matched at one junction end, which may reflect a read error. As DNA, the CDR3 is TGTGCCAGCAGCCAAGCGGGCCGTTCCTACGTGCAGTACTTC. This sequence encodes CASSQAGRSYVQYF. The chain is built from TRBV3-1 and TRBJ2-7; D not certain. Germline-derived CDR1 and CDR2 are LGHDT and YNNKEL (reference sequence). This CDR3 has 14 amino acids.

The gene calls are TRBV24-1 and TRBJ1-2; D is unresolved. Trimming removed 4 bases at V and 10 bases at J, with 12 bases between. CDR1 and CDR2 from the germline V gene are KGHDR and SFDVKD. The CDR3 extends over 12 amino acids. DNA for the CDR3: TGTGCCACCAGTGACCCTCAGACGGCCTACACCTTC. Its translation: CATSDPQTAYTF.

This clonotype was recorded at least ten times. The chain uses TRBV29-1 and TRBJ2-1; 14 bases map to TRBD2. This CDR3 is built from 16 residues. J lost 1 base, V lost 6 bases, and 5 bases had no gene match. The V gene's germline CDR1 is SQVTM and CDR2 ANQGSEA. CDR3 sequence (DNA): TGCAGCGTAGCCGGGACTAGCGGGAGATCCTACAATGAGCAGTTCTTC. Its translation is CSVAGTSGRSYNEQFF.

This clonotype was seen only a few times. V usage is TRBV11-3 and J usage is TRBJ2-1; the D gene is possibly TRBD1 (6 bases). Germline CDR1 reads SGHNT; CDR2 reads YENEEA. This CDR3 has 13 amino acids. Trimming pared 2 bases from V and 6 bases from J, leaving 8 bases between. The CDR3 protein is CASSLPGVNEQFF. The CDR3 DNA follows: TGTGCCAGCAGCTTACCAGGGGTCAATGAGCAGTTCTTC.

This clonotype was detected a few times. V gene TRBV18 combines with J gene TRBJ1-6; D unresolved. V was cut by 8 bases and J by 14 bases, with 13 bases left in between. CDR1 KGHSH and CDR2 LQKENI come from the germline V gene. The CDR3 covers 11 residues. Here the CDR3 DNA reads TGTGCCAGCACAGATGGGAGAACCCTCCACTTT. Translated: CASTDGRTLHF.

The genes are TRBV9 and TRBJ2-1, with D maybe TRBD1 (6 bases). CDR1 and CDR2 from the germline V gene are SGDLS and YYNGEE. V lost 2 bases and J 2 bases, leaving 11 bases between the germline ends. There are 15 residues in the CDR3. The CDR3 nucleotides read TGTGCCAGCAGCGTCACCGGGACAACCTACAATGAGCAGTTCTTC. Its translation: CASSVTGTTYNEQFF. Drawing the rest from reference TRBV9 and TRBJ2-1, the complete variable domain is DSGVTQTPKHLITATGQRVTLRCSPRSGDLSVYWYQQSLDQGLQFLIQYYNGEERAKGNILERFSAQQFPDLHSELNLSSLELGDSALYFCASSVTGTTYNEQFFGPGTRLTVL.

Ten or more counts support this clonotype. The CDR3 here is CASSLVVGDQPQHF. The CDR3 bases are TGTGCCAGCAGCTTAGTTGTGGGGGATCAGCCCCAGCATTTT. The genes are TRBV7-2 and TRBJ1-5; TRBD1 might be the D (5 bases). The CDR3 loop spans 14 amino acids. From germline, CDR1 is SGHTA and CDR2 FQGNSA. Trimming shortened V by 1 base and J by 5 bases, and 9 bases separated the two germline ends.

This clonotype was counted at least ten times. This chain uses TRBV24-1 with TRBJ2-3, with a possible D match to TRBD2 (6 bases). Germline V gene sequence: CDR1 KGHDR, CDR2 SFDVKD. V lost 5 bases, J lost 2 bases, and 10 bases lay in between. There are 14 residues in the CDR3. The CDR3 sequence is CATSVGGSTDTQYF. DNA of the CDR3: TGTGCCACCAGTGTTGGAGGGTCCACAGATACGCAGTATTTT.

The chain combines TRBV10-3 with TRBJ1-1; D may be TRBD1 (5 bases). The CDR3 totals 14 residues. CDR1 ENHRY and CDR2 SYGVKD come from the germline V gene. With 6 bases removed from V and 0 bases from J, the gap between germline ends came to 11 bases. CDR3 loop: CAIRAYRLNTEAFF. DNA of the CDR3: TGTGCCATCAGGGCGTACAGGTTGAACACTGAAGCTTTCTTT.

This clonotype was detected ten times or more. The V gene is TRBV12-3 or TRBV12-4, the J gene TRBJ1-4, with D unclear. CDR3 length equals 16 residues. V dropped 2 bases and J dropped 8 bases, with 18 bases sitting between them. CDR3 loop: CASSLLAGVELEKLFF. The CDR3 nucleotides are TGTGCCAGCAGTTTATTGGCAGGAGTGGAGCTAGAAAAACTGTTTTTT.

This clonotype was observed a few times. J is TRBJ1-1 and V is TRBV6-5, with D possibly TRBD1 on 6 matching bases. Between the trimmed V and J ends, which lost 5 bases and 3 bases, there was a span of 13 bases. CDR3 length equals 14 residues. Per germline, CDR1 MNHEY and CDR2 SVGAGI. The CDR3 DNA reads TGTGCCAGCAGTCCGACGGACAGTTACACTGAAGCTTTCTTT. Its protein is CASSPTDSYTEAFF.

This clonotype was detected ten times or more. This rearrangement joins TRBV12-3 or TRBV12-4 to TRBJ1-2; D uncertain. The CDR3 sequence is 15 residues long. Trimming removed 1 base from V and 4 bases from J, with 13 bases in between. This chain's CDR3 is CASSLGSGRPYGYTF. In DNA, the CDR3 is TGTGCCAGCAGTTTAGGATCCGGGAGACCCTATGGCTACACCTTC.

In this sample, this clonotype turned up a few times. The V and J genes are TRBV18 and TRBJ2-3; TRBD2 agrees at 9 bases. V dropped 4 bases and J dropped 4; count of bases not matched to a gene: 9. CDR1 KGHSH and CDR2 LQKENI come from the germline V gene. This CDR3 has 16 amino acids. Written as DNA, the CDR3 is TGTGCCAGCTCACTGTTGGATAGCGGGAGCTCAGATACGCAGTATTTT. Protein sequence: CASSLLDSGSSDTQYF.

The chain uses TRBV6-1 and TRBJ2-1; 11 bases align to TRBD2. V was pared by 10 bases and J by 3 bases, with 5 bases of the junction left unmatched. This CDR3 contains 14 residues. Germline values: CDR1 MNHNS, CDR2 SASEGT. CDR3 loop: CATNLAGGYNEQFF. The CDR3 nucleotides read TGTGCCACAAACCTAGCGGGAGGCTACAATGAGCAGTTCTTC.

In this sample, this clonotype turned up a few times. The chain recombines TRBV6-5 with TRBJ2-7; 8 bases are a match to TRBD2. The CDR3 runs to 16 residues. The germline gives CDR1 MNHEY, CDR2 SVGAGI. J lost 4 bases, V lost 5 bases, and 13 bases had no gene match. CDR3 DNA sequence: TGTGCCAGCAGTCGAGCTCCGGGACTAGTCCCTTACGAGCAGTACTTC. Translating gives CASSRAPGLVPYEQYF.

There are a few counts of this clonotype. The CDR3 DNA follows: TGTGCCAGCAGCAACAACCGGGGCAATAATGAAAAACTGTTTTTT. Residues: CASSNNRGNNEKLFF. The rearrangement joins TRBV7-8 to TRBJ1-4; D perhaps matches TRBD1 (5 bases). Germline CDR1 SGHVS, CDR2 FQNEAQ. The CDR3 contains 15 residues. Between the trimmed V and J ends, which lost 5 bases and 4 bases, there was a span of 14 bases.

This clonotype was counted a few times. The CDR3 DNA is TGTGCCAGCAGCCAGAGACAGGGGTCTGGAAACACCATATATTTT. Protein: CASSQRQGSGNTIYF. The chain recombines TRBV4-2 with TRBJ1-3; 8 bases agree with TRBD1. The V gene end was trimmed by 3 bases and the J gene end by 1 base; junction bases not matched to a gene: 2. Germline values: CDR1 LGHNA, CDR2 YNFKEQ. There are 15 residues in the CDR3.

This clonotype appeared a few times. CDR3 protein: CSARDLTSPLTDTQYF. As DNA, the CDR3 is TGCAGTGCTAGAGATTTGACTAGCCCCCTGACAGATACGCAGTATTTT. This sequence joins TRBV20-1 and TRBJ2-3; 7 nucleotides agree with TRBD2. The trim removed 0 bases at V and 3 bases at J, leaving 9 bases unmatched. Germline V CDR1 and CDR2: DFQATT, SNEGSKA (reference sequence). The CDR3 consists of 16 residues.

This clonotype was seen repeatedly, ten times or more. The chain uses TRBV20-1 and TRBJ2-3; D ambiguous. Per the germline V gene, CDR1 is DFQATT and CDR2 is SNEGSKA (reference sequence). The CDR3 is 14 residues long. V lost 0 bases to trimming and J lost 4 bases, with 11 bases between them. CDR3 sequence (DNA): TGCAGTGCTAGAGATCTTGGGTTTTCAGATACGCAGTATTTT. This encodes CSARDLGFSDTQYF.

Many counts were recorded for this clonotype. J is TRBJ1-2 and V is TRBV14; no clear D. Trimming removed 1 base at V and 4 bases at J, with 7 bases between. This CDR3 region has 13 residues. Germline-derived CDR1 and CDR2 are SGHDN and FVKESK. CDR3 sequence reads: CASSQGLGYGYTF. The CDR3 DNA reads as TGTGCCAGCAGCCAAGGCCTGGGCTATGGCTACACCTTC.

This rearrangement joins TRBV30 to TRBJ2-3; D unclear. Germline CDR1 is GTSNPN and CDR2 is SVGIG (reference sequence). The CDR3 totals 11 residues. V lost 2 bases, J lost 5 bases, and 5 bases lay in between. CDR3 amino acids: CAWSFLDTQYF. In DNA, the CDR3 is TGTGCCTGGAGTTTCCTAGATACGCAGTATTTT.

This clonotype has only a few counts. The CDR3 loop is CASSFDRRFGYTF. Written as DNA, the CDR3 is TGCGCCAGCAGCTTCGACAGGCGCTTTGGCTACACCTTC. V is TRBV5-1 and J is TRBJ1-2; D might be TRBD1 (6 bases). Germline V gene lookup returns CDR1 SGHRS and CDR2 YFSETQ. The CDR3 loop spans 13 amino acids. V lost 2 bases and J lost 7, with 12 bases in between. The whole variable domain, remainder taken from reference TRBV5-1 and TRBJ1-2, is KAGVTQTPRYLIKTRGQQVTLSCSPISGHRSVSWYQQTPGQGLQFLFEYFSETQRNKGNFPGRFSGRQFSNSRSEMNVSTLELGDSALYLCASSFDRRFGYTFGSGTRLTVV.

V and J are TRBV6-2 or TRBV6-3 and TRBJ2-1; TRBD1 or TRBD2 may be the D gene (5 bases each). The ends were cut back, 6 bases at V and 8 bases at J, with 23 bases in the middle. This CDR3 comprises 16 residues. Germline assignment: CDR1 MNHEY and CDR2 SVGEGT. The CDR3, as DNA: TGTGCCAGCAGCCCGGCCGCCGGGACCCTTATCTATGAGCAGTTCTTC. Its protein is CASSPAAGTLIYEQFF.